This T cell receptor beta chain came from a study of T cells after yellow fever vaccination. Trimming took 1 base from V and 6 from J, leaving 18 bases between them. This CDR3 spans 16 amino acids. Germline V lookup: CDR1 LGHNA, CDR2 YSLEER. TCRdb re-derived calls from the 5' RACE reads in MiXCR, one entry per CDR3 protein. Of about 130,000 distinct CDR3 sequences in the sample, approximately 9% were seen once. Study-level results: On re-exposure, the response was weaker but peaked faster, at day 5 versus 15.

This clonotype was counted only a few times. Antigen unknown. This sequence was found in a young man who received the YFV17D yellow fever vaccine. V gene TRBV4-3 combines with J gene TRBJ1-2; the D is unclear. This specimen was CD8+ T cells sorted from PBMCs, taken on the day of the yellow fever booster vaccination. CDR3 sequence (DNA): TGCGCCAGCAGCCAAGGATCGACGGCTCTTTCCCATGGCTACACCTTC. Amino acid sequence: CASSQGSTALSHGYTF.